Listed below are T cell receptor beta chains from one sample, sequenced in a study of T cells in Graves' hyperthyroidism and ophthalmopathy. TCRdb independently ran MiXCR on the multiplex PCR reads; one entry per CDR3 protein. The sample has about 600,000 distinct CDR3 sequences, approximately 14% seen once. The specimen sequenced was blood. The receptors derive from a woman aged 18 to 35 with Graves' ophthalmopathy. Each CDR3 is given with its conserved first and last residue. The size field is filled for only some rows; it gives once, few, many or a size class.

many	TRBV28	TRBJ1-2	CASRSLGSGRYGYTF
many	TRBV2	TRBJ1-5	CASSEEGNQPQHF
many	TRBV28	TRBJ2-6	CASSVAGGNSGANVLTF
many	TRBV2	TRBJ2-1	CASRGDSVSNEQFF
many	TRBV13	TRBJ2-2	CASSFYDGREASGGELFF
many	TRBV7-2	TRBJ1-6	CASSLDRTGALHF
many	TRBV30	TRBJ1-4	CAWSVRPGQGDEKLFF
many	TRBV2	TRBJ1-1	CARAGPMNTEAFF
many	TRBV27	TRBJ1-5	CASSDRRYSNQPQHF
.	TRBV7-9	TRBJ2-5	CASSPRGGQGWMGETQYF
many	TRBV5-1	TRBJ2-7	CASSLALRGVAATYEQYF
many	TRBV28	TRBJ1-2	CASSSGQGANYGYTF
many	TRBV27	TRBJ2-1	CASSVAEYNEQFF
few	TRBV29-1	TRBJ1-2	CSAWDQRGYTF
.	TRBV20-1	TRBJ2-3	CSARDGGREMGTQYF
many	TRBV5-1	TRBJ2-1	CASSLAFSHEQFF
many	TRBV12-3/TRBV12-4	TRBJ2-7	CASCRWRLQGGEQYF
many	TRBV28	TRBJ2-1	CASILNGGIENNEQFF
many	TRBV20-1	TRBJ1-2	CSADDLRGEGYGYTF
few	TRBV7-2	TRBJ1-4	CASSPPGYEKLFF
many	TRBV29-1	TRBJ2-1	CSAVRASSSYNEQFF
many	TRBV20-1	TRBJ2-1	CSAGASRDYNEQFF
.	TRBV20-1	TRBJ2-7	CSARTPERKRGSYEQYF
many	TRBV27	TRBJ1-1	CASSLSTGGYIPTEAFF
many	TRBV12-3/TRBV12-4	TRBJ1-2	CASSRQTRTAGYGYTF
many	TRBV7-9	TRBJ2-7	CASSQGRNYEQYF
many	TRBV6-1	TRBJ1-5	CASRTPGINQPQHF
.	TRBV20-1	TRBJ1-5	CSAREASNQPQHF
many	TRBV7-9	TRBJ1-4	CASSWRGDEKLFF
many	TRBV11-3	TRBJ2-1	CASSKDRRLGPMPAQFF
many	TRBV6-2/TRBV6-3	TRBJ1-4	CASSYVPGQDELFF
.	TRBV2	TRBJ1-1	CASSGAVMNTEAFF
many	TRBV12-3/TRBV12-4	TRBJ1-4	CASTSDRSTEKLFF
.	TRBV7-7	TRBJ2-5	CASSSQVSETQYF
many	TRBV2	TRBJ1-5	CASRRGQTNQPQHF
once	TRBV9	TRBJ2-2	CASSVTGTSGRHTGELFF
many	TRBV6-1	TRBJ2-7	CASSEARWNEDYEQYF
many	TRBV6-2/TRBV6-3	TRBJ2-5	CASSHHDRGRQETQYF
few	TRBV27	TRBJ2-7	CASSWGQGEQYF
.	TRBV4-3	TRBJ2-2	CASSRGGANTGELFF
.	TRBV18	TRBJ1-6	CASSLPGFNSPLHF